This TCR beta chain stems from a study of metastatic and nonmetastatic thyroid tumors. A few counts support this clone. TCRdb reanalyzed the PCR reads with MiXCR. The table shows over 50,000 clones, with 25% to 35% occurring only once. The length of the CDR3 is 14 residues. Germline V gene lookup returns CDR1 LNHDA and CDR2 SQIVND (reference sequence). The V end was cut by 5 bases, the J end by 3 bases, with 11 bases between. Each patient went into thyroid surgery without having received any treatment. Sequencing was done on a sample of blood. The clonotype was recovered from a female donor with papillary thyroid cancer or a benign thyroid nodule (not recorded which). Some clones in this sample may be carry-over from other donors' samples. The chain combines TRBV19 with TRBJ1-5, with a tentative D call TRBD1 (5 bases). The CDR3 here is CASSRGDHNQPQHF. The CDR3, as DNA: TGTGCCAGTAGTCGAGGGGACCACAATCAGCCCCAGCATTTT.